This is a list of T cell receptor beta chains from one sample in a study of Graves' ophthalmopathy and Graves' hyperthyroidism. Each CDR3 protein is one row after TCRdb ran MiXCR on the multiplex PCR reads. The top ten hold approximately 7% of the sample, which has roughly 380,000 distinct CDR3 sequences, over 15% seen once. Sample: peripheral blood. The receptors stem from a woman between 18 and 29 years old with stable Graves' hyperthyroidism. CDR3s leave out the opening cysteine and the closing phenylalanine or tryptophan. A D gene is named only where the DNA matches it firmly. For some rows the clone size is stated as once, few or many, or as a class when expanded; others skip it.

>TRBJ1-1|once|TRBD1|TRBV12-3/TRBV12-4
ASSIWDRDTEAF
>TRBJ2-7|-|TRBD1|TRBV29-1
SVADRGSYEQY
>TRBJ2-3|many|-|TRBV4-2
ASSQVAGPTDTQY
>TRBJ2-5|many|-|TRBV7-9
ASSRPGGTGETQY
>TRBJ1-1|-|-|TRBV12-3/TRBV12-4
ASPLRANTEAF
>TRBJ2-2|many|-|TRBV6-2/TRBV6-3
ASKGLEDGELF
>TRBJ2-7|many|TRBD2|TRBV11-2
ASSSLLAGVVEQY
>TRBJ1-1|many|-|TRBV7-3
ASSLRWNFVWTEAF
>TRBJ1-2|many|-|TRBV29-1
SVRGSGYT
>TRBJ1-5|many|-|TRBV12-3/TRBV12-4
ASSPGRPALLPQH
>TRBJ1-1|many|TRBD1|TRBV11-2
ASNLDRDEGAF
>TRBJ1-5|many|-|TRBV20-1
SASRDVNGNQPQH
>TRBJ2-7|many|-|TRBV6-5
ASSYEGSYEQY
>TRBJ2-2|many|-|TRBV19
ASRYDPGQNTGELF
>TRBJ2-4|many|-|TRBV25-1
ASSEGDGRKNIQY
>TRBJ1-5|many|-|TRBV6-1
ASSPPRGYQPQH
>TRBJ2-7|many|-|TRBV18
ASSPRGSRYEQY
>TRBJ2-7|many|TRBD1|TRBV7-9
ASQGDSYEQY
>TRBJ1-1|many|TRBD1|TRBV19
ASKNRGRTEAF
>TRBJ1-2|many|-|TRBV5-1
ASSSDGGRGYT
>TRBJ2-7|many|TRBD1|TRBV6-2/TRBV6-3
ASSPEGQGIYEQY
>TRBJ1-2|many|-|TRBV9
ASSVGTGRASPDYGYT
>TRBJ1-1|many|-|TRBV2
ASSDTEAF
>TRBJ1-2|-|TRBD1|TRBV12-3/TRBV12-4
AIRQGVVYGYT